These 5 T cell receptor beta chains were sequenced from one sample in a study of T cells in Graves' hyperthyroidism and ophthalmopathy. What was amplified from RNA transcripts were TCR beta CDR3 regions. When the TCR CDR3 underwent first-round RT-PCR, the HTBI primer set was used. TCRdb re-analysed the multiplex PCR reads in MiXCR, keeping a single row per CDR3 protein. In the table there are approximately 200,000 distinct CDR3 sequences, approximately 20% of which are singletons. Input material: blood. These receptors all stem from a man aged 35-49 years with Graves' hyperthyroidism.

This clonotype was detected a few times. The genes are TRBV4-2 and TRBJ1-1; D is possibly TRBD1 (5 bases). There are 16 residues in the CDR3. Germline assignment: CDR1 LGHNA and CDR2 YNFKEQ. V lost 1 base to trimming and J lost 7 bases, with 19 bases between them. CDR3 nucleotides: TGTGCCAGCAGCCAAGGACACTCCGGGACCGGAGGTGAAGCTTTCTTT. It specifies CASSQGHSGTGGEAFF.

This clonotype has a count of ten or more. The chain uses TRBV6-2 or TRBV6-3 and TRBJ1-1; D unresolved. Per the germline V gene, CDR1 is MNHEY and CDR2 is SVGEGT. The CDR3 is 15 amino acids. The V end was cut by 2 bases, the J end by 5 bases, with 15 bases between. The chain's CDR3 is CASSYLPGQPTEAFF. The CDR3 DNA reads TGTGCCAGCAGTTACCTTCCAGGCCAACCGACTGAAGCTTTCTTT.

The V call is TRBV5-4, the J call TRBJ2-1; 7 nucleotides align to TRBD2. Germline V gene data show CDR1 as SGHNT and CDR2 as YYREEE (reference sequence). V trimming: 4 bases; J trimming: 2 bases; junction bases outside the gene matches: 3. This CDR3 has 14 amino acids. CDR3 DNA: TGTGCCAGCAGCACCGGGAGGACCTACAATGAGCAGTTCTTC. Protein sequence: CASSTGRTYNEQFF.

Regarding this clonotype: Since a much larger clone is just one base distant, this may be a read error. The CDR3 region has the DNA TGTGCCGGCACCACCCATCGGAATCAGCCCCAGCATTTT. Its protein product is CAGTTHRNQPQHF. The V gene is TRBV6-2 or TRBV6-3, the J gene TRBJ1-5; D gene ambiguous. CDR3 length: 13 residues. CDR1 MNHEY and CDR2 SVGEGT come from the germline V gene. V lost 11 bases and J lost 4, with 15 bases in between.

The V gene is TRBV6-1, the J gene TRBJ2-2; no clear D. Per the germline V gene, CDR1 is MNHNS and CDR2 is SASEGT. The V end was cut by 0 bases, the J end by 3 bases, with 8 bases between. The CDR3 sequence is 15 residues long. The CDR3 sequence: CASSEAYSYTGELFF. The CDR3 DNA follows: TGTGCCAGCAGTGAAGCGTACTCGTACACCGGGGAGCTGTTTTTT.